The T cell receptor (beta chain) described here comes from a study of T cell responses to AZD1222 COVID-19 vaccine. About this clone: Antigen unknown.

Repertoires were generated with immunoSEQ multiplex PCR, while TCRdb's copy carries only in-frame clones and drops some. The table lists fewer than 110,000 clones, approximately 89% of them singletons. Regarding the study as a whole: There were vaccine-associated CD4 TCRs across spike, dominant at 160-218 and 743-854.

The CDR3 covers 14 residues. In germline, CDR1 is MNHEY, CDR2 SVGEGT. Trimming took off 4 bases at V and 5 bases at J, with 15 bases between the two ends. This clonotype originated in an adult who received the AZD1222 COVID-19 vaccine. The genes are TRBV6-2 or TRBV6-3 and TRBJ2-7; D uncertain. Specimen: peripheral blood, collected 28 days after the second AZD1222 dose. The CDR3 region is CASSSRKARNEQYF. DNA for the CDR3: TGTGCCAGCAGTTCCAGGAAGGCGAGAAACGAGCAGTACTTC.